These T cell receptor beta chains were read from a single sample in a study of cytomegalovirus exposure and HLA in healthy donors. Only in-frame clones appear in the TCRdb table, and some are missing; sequencing was by immunoSEQ multiplex PCR. Here the sample spans approximately 210,000 clones, around 81% being singletons. The sample taken for sequencing was PBMCs. The receptors here all came from a woman between 45 and 60 years old in good health and CMV-seropositive. CDR3s include the opening cysteine and the closing phenylalanine or tryptophan. A D gene is named only where the DNA matches it firmly. Size values are once, few and many counts, or a class for expanded clones, and some rows have none.

cdr3_aa: CASSQDGGVTDTQYF; cdr3_nt: TGCGCCAGCAGCCAAGATGGCGGAGTCACAGATACGCAGTATTTT; j_call: TRBJ2-3; v_call: TRBV4-3; clone_size: -; d_call: -
cdr3_aa: CASSLARRGRRTGELFF; cdr3_nt: TGTGCCAGCAGCTTAGCGCGGAGGGGGCGCCGCACCGGGGAGCTGTTTTTT; j_call: TRBJ2-2; v_call: TRBV7-8; clone_size: -; d_call: -
cdr3_aa: CASSLDRVETEAFF; cdr3_nt: TGCGCCAGCAGCTTGGACAGGGTAGAAACTGAAGCTTTCTTT; j_call: TRBJ1-1; v_call: TRBV5-1; clone_size: -; d_call: -
cdr3_aa: CASSLRGGGNNSPLHF; cdr3_nt: TGCGCCAGCAGCTTGCGGGGGGGCGGAAATAATTCACCCCTCCACTTT; j_call: TRBJ1-6; v_call: TRBV5-1; clone_size: few; d_call: -
cdr3_aa: CASSRGTDTQYF; cdr3_nt: TGTGCCAGCAGCAGGGGGACAGATACGCAGTATTTT; j_call: TRBJ2-3; v_call: TRBV7-3; clone_size: -; d_call: -
cdr3_aa: CASSIDRWTGSGNTIYF; cdr3_nt: TGTGCCAGTAGTATAGACCGCTGGACAGGGTCAGGAAACACCATATATTTT; j_call: TRBJ1-3; v_call: TRBV19; clone_size: -; d_call: TRBD1
cdr3_aa: CASSPDSPSSYEQYF; cdr3_nt: TGTGCCAGCAGCCCCGACAGCCCGAGCTCCTACGAGCAGTACTTC; j_call: TRBJ2-7; v_call: TRBV4-2; clone_size: -; d_call: -
cdr3_aa: CASSVGTGGEETQYF; cdr3_nt: TGTGCCAGCAGCGTCGGGACAGGGGGCGAAGAGACCCAGTACTTC; j_call: TRBJ2-5; v_call: TRBV9; clone_size: once; d_call: TRBD1
cdr3_aa: CASSLLGQVKPNTEAFF; cdr3_nt: TGTGCCAGCAGCTTACTAGGACAAGTGAAACCTAACACTGAAGCTTTCTTT; j_call: TRBJ1-1; v_call: TRBV7-9; clone_size: -; d_call: -
cdr3_aa: CASSPGQGPNYGYTF; cdr3_nt: TGCGCCAGCAGCCCGGGACAGGGTCCTAACTATGGCTACACCTTC; j_call: TRBJ1-2; v_call: TRBV4-1; clone_size: once; d_call: TRBD1
cdr3_aa: CASSLARTSGTNTGELFF; cdr3_nt: TGTGCCAGCAGCTTAGCGAGGACTAGCGGCACGAACACCGGGGAGCTGTTTTTT; j_call: TRBJ2-2; v_call: TRBV7-2; clone_size: -; d_call: TRBD2
cdr3_aa: CASSPGAVRTGELFF; cdr3_nt: TGTGCCAGTAGTCCTGGGGCTGTGCGTACCGGGGAGCTGTTTTTT; j_call: TRBJ2-2; v_call: TRBV19; clone_size: -; d_call: -
cdr3_aa: CASSLGYRGSSGNTIYF; cdr3_nt: TGCGCCAGCAGCTTGGGGTACAGGGGGTCCTCTGGAAACACCATATATTTT; j_call: TRBJ1-3; v_call: TRBV5-1; clone_size: few; d_call: TRBD1
cdr3_aa: CSVELSDRAEQYF; cdr3_nt: TGCAGCGTTGAACTTTCGGACAGGGCCGAGCAGTACTTC; j_call: TRBJ2-7; v_call: TRBV29-1; clone_size: -; d_call: TRBD1
cdr3_aa: CASTRGGHRNEQYF; cdr3_nt: TGTGCCAGCACCCGGGGGGGGCACAGGAACGAGCAGTACTTC; j_call: TRBJ2-7; v_call: TRBV28; clone_size: few; d_call: TRBD2
cdr3_aa: CASSHPGRGNYGYTF; cdr3_nt: TGCGCCAGCAGCCATCCCGGGAGGGGTAACTATGGCTACACCTTC; j_call: TRBJ1-2; v_call: TRBV4-1; clone_size: -; d_call: -
cdr3_aa: CASSYLGYTF; cdr3_nt: TGTGCCAGCAGTTACCTAGGCTACACCTTC; j_call: TRBJ1-2; v_call: TRBV28; clone_size: few; d_call: -
cdr3_aa: CASSSQGAGANVLTF; cdr3_nt: TGTGCCAGCAGTTCCCAGGGTGCTGGGGCCAACGTCCTGACTTTC; j_call: TRBJ2-6; v_call: TRBV28; clone_size: few; d_call: -
cdr3_aa: CASSPPTVNTEAFF; cdr3_nt: TGTGCCAGCTCACCACCTACAGTGAACACTGAAGCTTTCTTT; j_call: TRBJ1-1; v_call: TRBV18; clone_size: -; d_call: -
cdr3_aa: CATSRDSSSYNSPLHF; cdr3_nt: TGTGCCACCAGCAGAGATTCCAGCTCCTATAATTCACCCCTCCACTTT; j_call: TRBJ1-6; v_call: TRBV15; clone_size: few; d_call: -
cdr3_aa: CAWSPGTGVAYTF; cdr3_nt: TGTGCCTGGAGCCCCGGGACAGGTGTTGCCTACACCTTC; j_call: TRBJ1-2; v_call: TRBV30; clone_size: -; d_call: TRBD1
cdr3_aa: CASSQQGAGMGQPQHF; cdr3_nt: TGTGCCAGCTCACAACAGGGGGCAGGTATGGGTCAGCCCCAGCATTTT; j_call: TRBJ1-5; v_call: TRBV18; clone_size: -; d_call: TRBD1
cdr3_aa: CASSPRTEERSGELFF; cdr3_nt: TGTGCCAGCAGTCCTCGGACAGAAGAGAGGTCCGGGGAGCTGTTTTTT; j_call: TRBJ2-2; v_call: TRBV28; clone_size: -; d_call: -
cdr3_aa: CASRSSGGGYTF; cdr3_nt: TGTGCCAGCAGAAGCAGCGGCGGTGGCTACACCTTC; j_call: TRBJ1-2; v_call: TRBV6-5; clone_size: once; d_call: -
cdr3_aa: CASSPGQGGVYGYTF; cdr3_nt: TGCGCCAGCAGCCCCGGACAGGGTGGGGTATATGGCTACACCTTC; j_call: TRBJ1-2; v_call: TRBV5-1; clone_size: -; d_call: TRBD1
cdr3_aa: CASSYRVTEAFF; cdr3_nt: TGTGCCAGCAGCTACCGGGTCACTGAAGCTTTCTTT; j_call: TRBJ1-1; v_call: TRBV7-2; clone_size: -; d_call: -
cdr3_aa: CASSFPTEADTQYF; cdr3_nt: TGTGCCAGCAGCTTCCCGACGGAGGCAGATACGCAGTATTTT; j_call: TRBJ2-3; v_call: TRBV5-4; clone_size: -; d_call: -
cdr3_aa: CASSRGTEFNQPQHF; cdr3_nt: TGTGCCAGCAGTCGGGGGACAGAGTTCAATCAGCCCCAGCATTTT; j_call: TRBJ1-5; v_call: TRBV21-1; clone_size: -; d_call: -
cdr3_aa: CASSVFNVEQYF; cdr3_nt: TGTGCCAGCAGTGTTTTTAATGTAGAGCAGTACTTC; j_call: TRBJ2-7; v_call: TRBV6-1; clone_size: -; d_call: -
cdr3_aa: CASSTGQGISYEQYF; cdr3_nt: TGTGCCAGTAGTACCGGACAGGGGATCTCCTACGAGCAGTACTTC; j_call: TRBJ2-7; v_call: TRBV19; clone_size: -; d_call: TRBD1
cdr3_aa: CASSTRQGPPNQPQHF; cdr3_nt: TGTGCCAGCAGCACCCGACAGGGGCCTCCTAATCAGCCCCAGCATTTT; j_call: TRBJ1-5; v_call: TRBV5-6; clone_size: -; d_call: TRBD1
cdr3_aa: CASSALKGPLQETQYF; cdr3_nt: TGCGCCAGCAGTGCACTCAAGGGGCCCTTACAAGAGACCCAGTACTTC; j_call: TRBJ2-5; v_call: TRBV10-1; clone_size: -; d_call: -
cdr3_aa: CASSPIRVQGTGELFF; cdr3_nt: TGTGCCAGCAGCCCAATACGAGTTCAGGGCACCGGGGAGCTGTTTTTT; j_call: TRBJ2-2; v_call: TRBV7-3; clone_size: -; d_call: -
cdr3_aa: CACSRQTNTEAFF; cdr3_nt: TGTGCCTGCTCGAGACAGACGAACACTGAAGCTTTCTTT; j_call: TRBJ1-1; v_call: TRBV30; clone_size: few; d_call: -
cdr3_aa: CAITDTLGEQYF; cdr3_nt: TGTGCCATCACGGACACTCTGGGGGAGCAGTACTTC; j_call: TRBJ2-7; v_call: TRBV10-3; clone_size: -; d_call: -
cdr3_aa: CASSLSTQVGYTF; cdr3_nt: TGTGCCAGCAGTTTGAGTACTCAAGTGGGCTACACCTTC; j_call: TRBJ1-2; v_call: TRBV28; clone_size: -; d_call: -
cdr3_aa: CASGQKNYEQYF; cdr3_nt: TGTGCCAGCGGACAGAAAAACTACGAGCAGTACTTC; j_call: TRBJ2-7; v_call: TRBV28; clone_size: -; d_call: -
cdr3_aa: CASSQSVPLTGELFF; cdr3_nt: TGCGCCAGCAGTCAATCCGTTCCCCTGACCGGGGAGCTGTTTTTT; j_call: TRBJ2-2; v_call: TRBV23-1; clone_size: -; d_call: -
cdr3_aa: CASSPRGGSANEKLFF; cdr3_nt: TGTGCCAGCAGCCCGCGAGGGGGATCGGCTAATGAAAAACTGTTTTTT; j_call: TRBJ1-4; v_call: TRBV7-6; clone_size: -; d_call: -
cdr3_aa: CASSPLGMVGANYGYTF; cdr3_nt: TGCGCCAGCAGTCCTCTAGGCATGGTTGGAGCTAACTATGGCTACACCTTC; j_call: TRBJ1-2; v_call: TRBV10-2; clone_size: -; d_call: -
cdr3_aa: CAWRGTGNTEAFF; cdr3_nt: TGTGCCTGGAGGGGGACAGGGAACACTGAAGCTTTCTTT; j_call: TRBJ1-1; v_call: TRBV30; clone_size: -; d_call: TRBD1